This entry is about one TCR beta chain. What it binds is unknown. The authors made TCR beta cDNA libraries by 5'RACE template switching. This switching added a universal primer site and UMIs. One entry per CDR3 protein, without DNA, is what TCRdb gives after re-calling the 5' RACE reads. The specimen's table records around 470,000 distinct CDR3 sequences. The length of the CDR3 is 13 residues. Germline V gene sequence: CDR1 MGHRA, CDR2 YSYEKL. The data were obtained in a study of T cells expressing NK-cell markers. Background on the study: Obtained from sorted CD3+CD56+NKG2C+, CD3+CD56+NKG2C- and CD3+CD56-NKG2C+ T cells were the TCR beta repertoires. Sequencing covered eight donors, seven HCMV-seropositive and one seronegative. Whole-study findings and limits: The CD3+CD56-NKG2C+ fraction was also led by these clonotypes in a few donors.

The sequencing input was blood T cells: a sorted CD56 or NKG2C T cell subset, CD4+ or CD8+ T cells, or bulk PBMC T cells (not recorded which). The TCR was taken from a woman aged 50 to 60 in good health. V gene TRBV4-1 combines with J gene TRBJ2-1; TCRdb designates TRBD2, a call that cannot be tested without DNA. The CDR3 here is CASRGLAGYEQFF.